These 6 T cell receptor beta chains originate from one sample sequenced in a study of T cells in Graves' hyperthyroidism and ophthalmopathy. TCR beta CDR3 regions were amplified from RNA. The TCR CDR3 first-round RT-PCR relied on the HTBI primer set. One entry per CDR3 protein results from TCRdb running MiXCR on the multiplex PCR reads. The sample contains a few hundred thousand distinct CDR3 sequences, 15% to 19% of which appear only once. Sequencing was done on a sample of blood. These receptors originate from a woman in her 30s with Graves' hyperthyroidism.

This clonotype appeared a few times. The chain has TRBV7-2 and TRBJ2-7; possibly TRBD2 for D (5 bases). The V gene lost 5 bases and the J gene lost 4 bases, with 18 bases spanning the gap. CDR1 SGHTA and CDR2 FQGNSA come from the germline V gene. The CDR3 loop spans 15 amino acids. This CDR3 reads CASSQDPGEHYEQYF. CDR3 coding DNA: TGTGCCAGCAGCCAAGATCCCGGGGAACATTACGAGCAGTACTTC. The full variable domain, with the rest looked up from reference TRBV7-2 and TRBJ2-7, is GAGVSQSPSNKVTEKGKDVELRCDPISGHTALYWYRQSLGQGLEFLIYFQGNSAPDKSGLPSDRFSAERTGGSVSTLTIQRTQQEDSAVYLCASSQDPGEHYEQYFGPGTRLTVT.

On this clonotype itself: This sequence may be a read error, since a much larger clone differs from it by one base. The gene calls are TRBV7-9 and TRBJ2-7, with 8 bases that match TRBD2. Per the germline V gene, CDR1 is SEHNR and CDR2 is FQNEAQ (reference sequence). Trimming cost V 8 bases and J 6 bases; bases outside gene matches: 9. The CDR3 covers 13 residues. The chain's CDR3 is CASGGGGQGEQYF. The CDR3 DNA follows: TGTGCCAGCGGGGGCGGGGGGCAGGGCGAGCAGTACTTC.

The table lists this clonotype with many counts. This chain connects TRBV7-9 to TRBJ2-7; 10 bases line up with TRBD2. The CDR3 has 15 amino acids. Germline loops: CDR1 SEHNR, CDR2 FQNEAQ (reference sequence). The junction had 10 bases not matched to a gene; V was cut back by 5 bases and J by 6 bases. The CDR3 reads CASSTSSGSLREQYF. CDR3 DNA sequence: TGTGCCAGCAGCACCTCTAGCGGGAGCCTTCGCGAGCAGTACTTC.

This clonotype was seen ten or more times. This chain connects TRBV18 to TRBJ2-1, with 7 bases identical to TRBD2. The germline V gene has CDR1 KGHSH and CDR2 LQKENI. The CDR3 is made up of 15 amino acids. The J segment lost 4 bases and the V segment lost 0 bases, leaving 3 bases of the junction unmatched. Written as DNA, the CDR3 is TGTGCCAGCTCACCACCTAGCGGGCTATACAATGAGCAGTTCTTC. Amino acid sequence: CASSPPSGLYNEQFF. Full variable domain (missing parts from reference TRBV18 and TRBJ2-1): NAGVMQNPRHLVRRRGQEARLRCSPMKGHSHVYWYRQLPEEGLKFMVYLQKENIIDESGMPKERFSAEFPKEGPSILRIQQVVRGDSAAYFCASSPPSGLYNEQFFGPGTRLTVL.

This clonotype was found many times. The chain couples TRBV6-5 to TRBJ1-1, with D uncertain. CDR3 size: 17 residues. Germline CDR1 MNHEY, CDR2 SVGAGI. V was pared by 0 bases and J by 0 bases, with 14 bases between. In DNA, the CDR3 is TGTGCCAGCAGTTACTCTGCCTTTGGGAGGATGAACACTGAAGCTTTCTTT. It codes for CASSYSAFGRMNTEAFF.

There are a few counts of this clonotype. This chain links TRBV7-3 with TRBJ2-1; D unclear. Trimming stripped 5 bases from V and 7 bases from J, with 12 bases between. This CDR3 is 13 amino acids long. From germline, CDR1 is SGHTA and CDR2 FQGTGA. CDR3 in amino acids: CASSRPPRNEQFF. CDR3 in DNA: TGTGCCAGCAGCCGACCCCCGAGGAATGAGCAGTTCTTC.